The clone carrying this TCR beta chain showed up just a few times. Its antigen is undetermined. This sample is part of a study of STAT5B mutations in CD4+ large granular lymphocyte leukemia. Study-wide results and limits: Without HLA matching, higher CD4+ than CD8+ T-LGLL clonality could reflect small sample size. Top patient clones used TRBV06 genes more often: 8/27 versus 2/35 in controls.

This was a survey-level run. Assay used: immunoSEQ multiplex PCR; TCRdb lists only in-frame clones, some missing. Of 28,000 or so clones detected, 65% to 80% appear once; the ten largest clones hold around 1%. CDR3 size: 14 residues. V lost 0 bases, J lost 2 bases, and 7 bases lay in between. Per the germline V gene, CDR1 is LGHNA and CDR2 is YNFKEQ. The genes are TRBV4-2 and TRBJ1-2, with D maybe TRBD1 (5 bases). The TCR sequence derives from a human donor in good health. The source material was CD4+ T cells from blood buffy coats. The CDR3 DNA follows: TGTGCCAGCAGCCAAGAATCAGGGAACTATGGCTACACCTTC. It specifies CASSQESGNYGYTF.